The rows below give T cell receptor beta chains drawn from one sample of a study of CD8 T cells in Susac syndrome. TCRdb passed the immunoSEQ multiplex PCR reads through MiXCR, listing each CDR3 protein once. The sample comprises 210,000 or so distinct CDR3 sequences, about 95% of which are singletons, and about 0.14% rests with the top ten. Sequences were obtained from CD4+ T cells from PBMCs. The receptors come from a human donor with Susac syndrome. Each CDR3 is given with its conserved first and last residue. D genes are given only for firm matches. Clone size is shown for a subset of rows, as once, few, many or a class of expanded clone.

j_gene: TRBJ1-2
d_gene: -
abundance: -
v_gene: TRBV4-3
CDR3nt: TGCGCCAGCAGCCAAGATCTTGGACAGTCTATTAGCTACACCTTC
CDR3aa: CASSQDLGQSISYTF

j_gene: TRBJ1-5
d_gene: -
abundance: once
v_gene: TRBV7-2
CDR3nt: TGTGCCAGCAGCTTAGCTCCGGGTCAATATCAGCCCCAGCATTTT
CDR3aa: CASSLAPGQYQPQHF

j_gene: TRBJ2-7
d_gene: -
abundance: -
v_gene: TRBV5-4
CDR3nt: TGTGCCAGCAGCCTGGACATGGGACGAACCTACGAGCAGTACTTC
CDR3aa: CASSLDMGRTYEQYF

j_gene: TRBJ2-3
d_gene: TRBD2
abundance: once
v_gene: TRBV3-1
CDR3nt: TGTGCCAGCAGCCCCGCCGGGACTAGCGGCTCAGATACGCAGTATTTT
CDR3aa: CASSPAGTSGSDTQYF

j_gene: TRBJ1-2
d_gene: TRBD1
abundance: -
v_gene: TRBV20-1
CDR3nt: TGCAGTGCTCTGACAGGGCTGGGGGGCTACACCTTC
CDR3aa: CSALTGLGGYTF

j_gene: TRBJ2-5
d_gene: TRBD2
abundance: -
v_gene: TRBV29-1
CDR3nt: TGCAGCGTTGATGAGCGGGGGTACCAAGAGACCCAGTACTTC
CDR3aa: CSVDERGYQETQYF

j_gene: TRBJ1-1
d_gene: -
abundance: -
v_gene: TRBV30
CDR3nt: TGTGCCTGGAGTGTACAAGGGGGATCAGCTGAAGCTTTCTTT
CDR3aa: CAWSVQGGSAEAFF

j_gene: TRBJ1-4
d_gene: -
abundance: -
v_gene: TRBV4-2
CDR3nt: TGTGCCAGCAGCCCTCATGGGACTGAAAAACTGTTTTTT
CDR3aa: CASSPHGTEKLFF

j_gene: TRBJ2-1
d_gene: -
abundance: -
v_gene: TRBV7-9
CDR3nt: TGTGCCAGCAGGGGGGGGCATGAGCAGTTCTTC
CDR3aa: CASRGGHEQFF

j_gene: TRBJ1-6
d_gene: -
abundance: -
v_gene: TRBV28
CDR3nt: TGTGCCACTATTAACAGTTTTAATTCACCCCTCCACTTT
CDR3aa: CATINSFNSPLHF

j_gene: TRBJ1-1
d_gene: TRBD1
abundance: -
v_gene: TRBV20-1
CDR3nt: TGCAGTGCTAGAAAACAGGGGATGACTTTCTTT
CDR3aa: CSARKQGMTFF

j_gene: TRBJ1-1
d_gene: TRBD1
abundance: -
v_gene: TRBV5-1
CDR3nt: TGCGCCAGCAGCTTGGGGACAGGGAGGGACACTGAAGCTTTCTTT
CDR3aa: CASSLGTGRDTEAFF

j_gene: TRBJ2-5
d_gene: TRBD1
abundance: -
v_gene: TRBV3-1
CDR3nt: TGTGCCAGCGGGGACAGGGCTCCGGGGACCCAGTACTTC
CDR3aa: CASGDRAPGTQYF

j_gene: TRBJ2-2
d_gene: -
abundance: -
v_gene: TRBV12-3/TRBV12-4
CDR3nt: TGTGCCAGCAGTTTATTTTCGGGGCCCGGGGAGCTGTTTTTT
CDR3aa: CASSLFSGPGELFF

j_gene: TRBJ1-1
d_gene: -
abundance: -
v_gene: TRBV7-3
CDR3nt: TGTGCCAGCAGTGGGCAGGGGCACACTGAAGCTTTCTTT
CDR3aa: CASSGQGHTEAFF

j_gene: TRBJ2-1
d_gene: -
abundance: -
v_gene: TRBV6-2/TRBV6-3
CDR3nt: TGTGCCAGCAGTTCGCAGGGGAACCCAAGCTCCTACAATGAGCAGTTCTTC
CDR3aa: CASSSQGNPSSYNEQFF

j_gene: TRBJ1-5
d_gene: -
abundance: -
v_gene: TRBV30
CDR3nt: TGTGCCTGGTCCGGACAGCCCAATCAGCCCCAGCATTTT
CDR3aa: CAWSGQPNQPQHF

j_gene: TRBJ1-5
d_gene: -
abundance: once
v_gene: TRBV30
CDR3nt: TGTGCCTGGAGCAGAGGGCTGGATAGCAATCAGCCCCAGCATTTT
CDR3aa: CAWSRGLDSNQPQHF

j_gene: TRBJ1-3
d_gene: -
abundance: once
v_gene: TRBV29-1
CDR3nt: TGCAGCGTTTCACCAAATTGGGGGACTGAGGAAAACACCATATATTTT
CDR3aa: CSVSPNWGTEENTIYF

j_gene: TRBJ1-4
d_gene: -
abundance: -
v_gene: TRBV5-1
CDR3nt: TGCGCCAGCAGCTCACAGACGATCACCGAAAAACTGTTTTTT
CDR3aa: CASSSQTITEKLFF

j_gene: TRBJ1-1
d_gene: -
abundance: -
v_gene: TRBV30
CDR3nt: TGTGCCTGGAGTTCGTGGGCGGACACCTCCCTGGCTGGTGAAGCTTTCTTT
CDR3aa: CAWSSWADTSLAGEAFF

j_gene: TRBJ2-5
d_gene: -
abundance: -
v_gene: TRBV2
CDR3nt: TGTGCCAGCAGTGGGGACCCGGACGTAAAGACCCAGTACTTC
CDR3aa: CASSGDPDVKTQYF